This T cell receptor (beta chain) was sequenced during a study of response to subunit inactivated influenza vaccine. General study points: Only a handful of new T cells, the authors suggested, are recruited with each seasonal influenza vaccination.

Details on this clonotype: The antigen is undetermined.

TCRdb re-called the RT-PCR reads with MiXCR, one entry per CDR3 protein. Of hundreds of thousands of distinct CDR3 sequences listed, under 9% are singletons. CDR1 is MNHEY, CDR2 SVGEGT, per germline. The CDR3 is 14 amino acids. V was clipped by 5 bases and J by 1 base, with 10 bases between them. The chain couples TRBV6-2 or TRBV6-3 to TRBJ2-3, with D unresolved. The origin of this receptor is a man between 50 and 69 years old who received an inactivated influenza vaccine. The source material was PBMCs from blood, sampled around 25 months after vaccination. The CDR3 DNA is TGTGCCAGCAGTCAGATCCCCCGCACAGATACGCAGTATTTT. Translated: CASSQIPRTDTQYF.